This T cell receptor beta chain was documented in a study of T cells in Graves' hyperthyroidism and ophthalmopathy. TCR beta CDR3 sequences were amplified from RNA transcripts. First-round RT-PCR with HTBI primers amplified the TCR CDR3 region. Each CDR3 protein gets one entry after TCRdb re-called the multiplex PCR reads with MiXCR. The sample includes 550,000 to 800,000 distinct CDR3 sequences, around a sixth of them seen just once. Thyroid ultrasound, orbital computed tomography, clinical symptoms, and serum thyroxine and TRAb underpinned diagnoses. Germline trimming cut 0 bases from V and 2 bases from J; bases unmatched to any gene: 1. CDR1 is MGHRA and CDR2 is YSYEKL in the germline V gene. The CDR3 has 14 residues.

J is TRBJ2-7 and V is TRBV4-1, with TRBD2 identical over 7 bases. This sequence originates from a man over 45 with Graves' hyperthyroidism. Sequencing used blood. The CDR3 DNA is TGCGCCAGCAGCCAAGAAGGACTAGCCTACGAGCAGTACTTC. Residues: CASSQEGLAYEQYF.